What follows are 30 T cell receptor beta chains derived from one specimen sequenced in a study of cytomegalovirus exposure and HLA in healthy donors. The primer mix had 60 Vbeta and 13 Jbeta primers. Only in-frame clones appear in the TCRdb table, and some are missing; sequencing was by immunoSEQ multiplex PCR. The table includes roughly 220,000 clones, more than 80% detected once. Sequencing input: PBMCs. The receptors shown here come from a man younger than 40 in good health and CMV-seronegative.

The V call is TRBV28, the J call TRBJ1-6; tentatively, D is TRBD1 (5 bases). This CDR3 is built from 11 residues. Looked up from germline, CDR1 is MDHEN and CDR2 is SYDVKM. The V end was cut by 8 bases, the J end by 8 bases, with 7 bases between. The CDR3 coding sequence is TGTGCCAGCTCGGGGGATTCACCCCTCCACTTT. It yields the protein CASSGDSPLHF. Using reference TRBV28 and TRBJ1-6 for the parts outside the CDR3, the full variable domain is DVKVTQSSRYLVKRTGEKVFLECVQDMDHENMFWYRQDPGLGLRLIYFSYDVKMKEKGDIPEGYSVSREKKERFSLILESASTNQTSMYLCASSGDSPLHFGNGTRLTVT.

This clone was observed once. V is TRBV27 and J is TRBJ2-3; TRBD2 matches 11 bases. V lost 6 bases, J lost 5 bases, and 7 bases stayed unmatched. CDR1 MNHEY and CDR2 SMNVEV come from the germline V gene (reference sequence). The CDR3 loop spans 15 amino acids. As DNA, the CDR3 is TGTGCCAGCAGGATAGCGGGGGGGCTAGGAGATACGCAGTATTTT. The encoded protein is CASRIAGGLGDTQYF.

The rearrangement links TRBV18 to TRBJ1-5; no definite D call. Looked up from germline, CDR1 is KGHSH and CDR2 is LQKENI. This CDR3 is 14 amino acids long. The ends were cut back, 3 bases at V and 6 bases at J, with 12 bases in the middle. The CDR3 is CASSPQAVGQPQHF. CDR3 nucleotides: TGTGCCAGCTCACCCCAAGCGGTTGGTCAGCCCCAGCATTTT.

The chain uses TRBV7-3 and TRBJ2-2; D is uncertain. Trimming took 5 bases from V and 5 from J, leaving 9 bases between them. Germline V lookup: CDR1 SGHTA, CDR2 FQGTGA. The length of the CDR3 is 13 residues. In DNA form, the CDR3 reads TGTGCCAGCAGCCAAGCCCTAACCGGGGAGCTGTTTTTT. This translates into CASSQALTGELFF. The variable domain in full, with the rest retrieved from reference TRBV7-3 and TRBJ2-2, is GAGVSQTPSNKVTEKGKYVELRCDPISGHTALYWYRQSLGQGPEFLIYFQGTGAADDSGLPNDRFFAVRPEGSVSTLKIQRTERGDSAVYLCASSQALTGELFFGEGSRLTVL.

The gene calls are TRBV5-6 and TRBJ1-2; the match to TRBD1 covers 9 bases. This CDR3 has 14 residues. Germline CDR1 SGHDT, CDR2 YYEEEE. With V trimmed by 1 base and J by 8 bases, 6 bases remained unmatched. The CDR3 DNA reads as TGTGCCAGCAGCTTGATCTGGACAGGGGACGGCTACACCTTC. Its protein product is CASSLIWTGDGYTF.

This chain connects TRBV28 to TRBJ2-3; no clear D. The CDR3 covers 12 residues. Germline values: CDR1 MDHEN, CDR2 SYDVKM. V was clipped by 8 bases and J by 4 bases, with 10 bases between them. The CDR3 DNA reads TGTGCCAGCGGCTCCCCCCCAGATACGCAGTATTTT. This codes for CASGSPPDTQYF.

The chain recombines TRBV27 with TRBJ2-7; 7 positions match TRBD1. The CDR3 is 13 amino acids. In germline, CDR1 is MNHEY, CDR2 SMNVEV (reference sequence). V lost 3 bases to trimming and J lost 2 bases; unmatched junction nucleotides: 1. The CDR3 sequence is CASSLGQPYEQYF. In DNA, the CDR3 is TGTGCCAGCAGTTTGGGACAGCCCTACGAGCAGTACTTC.

The chain recombines TRBV18 with TRBJ2-7; D not certain. V dropped 6 bases and J dropped 0 bases, with 12 bases sitting between them. There are 14 residues in the CDR3. In germline, CDR1 is KGHSH, CDR2 LQKENI. The CDR3 coding sequence is TGTGCCAGCTCGCTTAACCCGAGCTCCTACGAGCAGTACTTC. Protein sequence: CASSLNPSSYEQYF.

This clone was found once. This chain links TRBV19 with TRBJ2-5, with D possibly TRBD2 on 7 matching bases. The CDR3 loop spans 16 amino acids. Germline loops: CDR1 LNHDA, CDR2 SQIVND (reference sequence). Trimming removed 4 bases from V and 4 bases from J, with 19 bases in between. The chain's CDR3 is CASSRGSTGRGETQYF. The CDR3 DNA reads TGTGCCAGTAGTAGGGGGTCTACAGGGAGGGGAGAGACCCAGTACTTC. Together with reference TRBV19 and TRBJ2-5, the CDR3 gives the full variable domain: DGGITQSPKYLFRKEGQNVTLSCEQNLNHDAMYWYRQDPGQGLRLIYYSQIVNDFQKGDIAEGYSVSREKKESFPLTVTSAQKNPTAFYLCASSRGSTGRGETQYFGPGTRLLVL.

This clone was observed a single time. This rearrangement joins TRBV19 to TRBJ1-2; D unresolved. The CDR3 consists of 11 residues. CDR1 and CDR2 (germline): LNHDA, SQIVND (reference sequence). Trimming removed 6 bases at V and 2 bases at J, with 4 bases between. CDR3: CASRLNYGYTF. CDR3 sequence (DNA): TGTGCCAGTAGATTAAACTATGGCTACACCTTC. The full variable domain, rest sourced from reference TRBV19 and TRBJ1-2, is DGGITQSPKYLFRKEGQNVTLSCEQNLNHDAMYWYRQDPGQGLRLIYYSQIVNDFQKGDIAEGYSVSREKKESFPLTVTSAQKNPTAFYLCASRLNYGYTFGSGTRLTVV.

The rearrangement uses TRBV2 and TRBJ2-2, with unresolved D. Germline loops: CDR1 SNHLY, CDR2 FYNNEI. The V end was cut by 6 bases, the J end by 4 bases, with 12 bases between. The CDR3 contains 14 residues. CDR3 region: CASRIGQSTGELFF. The CDR3 DNA sequence: TGTGCCAGCAGGATTGGGCAATCCACCGGGGAGCTGTTTTTT.

The chain combines TRBV9 with TRBJ2-1, with D possibly TRBD2 on 5 matching bases. Germline lookup yields CDR1 SGDLS and CDR2 YYNGEE. The CDR3 length is 12 residues. V shed 3 bases and J shed 8 bases, with 9 bases lying between them. CDR3 loop: CASSARGYEQFF. DNA of the CDR3: TGTGCCAGCAGCGCCCGCGGGTATGAGCAGTTCTTC.

This rearrangement joins TRBV10-3 to TRBJ1-2; D not resolved. Between the trimmed V and J ends, which lost 2 bases and 3 bases, there was a span of 10 bases. Germline V gene sequence: CDR1 ENHRY, CDR2 SYGVKD. The CDR3 is 14 amino acids. The CDR3 DNA sequence: TGTGCCATCAGTGAGATCTTGCGGGACTATGGCTACACCTTC. It codes for CAISEILRDYGYTF.

The V gene is TRBV4-3, the J gene TRBJ1-2, with TRBD1 as a possible D gene (6 bases). Germline V gene data show CDR1 as LGHNA and CDR2 as YSLEER. This CDR3 is 15 amino acids long. Trimming took 0 bases from V and 4 from J, leaving 12 bases between them. The CDR3 protein is CASSQDWQGPYGYTF. CDR3 DNA: TGCGCCAGCAGCCAAGATTGGCAGGGGCCCTATGGCTACACCTTC.

The J gene is TRBJ2-3, the V gene TRBV19, with 7 bases fitting TRBD1. The CDR3 runs 15 residues. In germline, CDR1 is LNHDA, CDR2 SQIVND (reference sequence). V gave up 6 bases and J gave up 1 base; unmatched junction bases: 7. The CDR3 spells CASSPGQLRTDTQYF. The CDR3 nucleotides are TGTGCCAGTAGCCCGGGACAGTTGCGCACAGATACGCAGTATTTT. The full variable domain, with the rest looked up from reference TRBV19 and TRBJ2-3, is DGGITQSPKYLFRKEGQNVTLSCEQNLNHDAMYWYRQDPGQGLRLIYYSQIVNDFQKGDIAEGYSVSREKKESFPLTVTSAQKNPTAFYLCASSPGQLRTDTQYFGPGTRLTVL.

V is TRBV6-6 and J is TRBJ1-5, with D possibly TRBD1 on 5 matching bases. The CDR3 has 13 amino acids. CDR1 and CDR2 from the germline V gene are MNHNY and SVGAGI (reference sequence). V lost 4 bases to trimming and J lost 8 bases, with 12 bases between them. Here the CDR3 DNA reads TGTGCCAGCAGTTTGGACATTCGGAAGCCCCAGCATTTT. Its protein product is CASSLDIRKPQHF.

This chain uses TRBV18 with TRBJ1-1, with a tentative D call TRBD1 (5 bases). Trimming removed 6 bases at V and 10 bases at J, with 24 bases between. The germline V gene encodes CDR1 KGHSH and CDR2 LQKENI. This CDR3 is 15 amino acids long. CDR3 amino acids: CASSQDGGGAAPAFF. Here the CDR3 DNA reads TGTGCCAGCTCCCAGGACGGGGGAGGGGCCGCCCCAGCTTTCTTT.

The rearrangement uses TRBV6-1 and TRBJ1-2; D remains ambiguous. The CDR3 runs 11 residues. Trimming took off 6 bases at V and 8 bases at J, with 10 bases between the two ends. The germline gives CDR1 MNHNS, CDR2 SASEGT. The CDR3 reads CASREVFGYTF. The CDR3 DNA is TGTGCCAGCAGGGAGGTCTTCGGCTACACCTTC.

The rearrangement links TRBV4-2 to TRBJ2-7; D is unresolved. V lost 0 bases and J 4 bases, leaving 13 bases between the germline ends. Looked up from germline, CDR1 is LGHNA and CDR2 is YNFKEQ. This CDR3 has 15 amino acids. This chain's CDR3 is CASSQERLSRYEQYF. For the CDR3, the DNA is TGTGCCAGCAGCCAAGAACGGCTCTCTAGGTACGAGCAGTACTTC.

The gene calls are TRBV6-6 and TRBJ2-5, with D perhaps matching TRBD1 (6 bases). CDR3 size: 13 residues. Trimming pared 4 bases from V and 3 bases from J, leaving 9 bases between. Germline V gene data show CDR1 as MNHNY and CDR2 as SVGAGI (reference sequence). CDR3 bases: TGTGCCAGCAGTTTTGAGGGGGAAGAGACCCAGTACTTC. Protein: CASSFEGEETQYF.

The V call is TRBV12-2, the J call TRBJ2-7; no check of the table's D call, TRBD1, against the DNA was made. TRBV12-2 is recorded as a pseudogene. The CDR3 spans 14 residues. CDR3 in DNA: TGTGCAAGTCGATCTCACCCAGTGGCCTACGAGCAGTACTTC. Protein: CASRSHPVAYEQYF.

This clone has only one observation. The chain has TRBV9 and TRBJ1-2; D is ambiguous. V shed 4 bases and J shed 7 bases, with 17 bases lying between them. The germline gives CDR1 SGDLS, CDR2 YYNGEE. The CDR3 contains 14 residues. The CDR3 DNA sequence: TGTGCCAGCAGCCTCTCCCGCACTCCCGGTGGCTACACCTTC. Translation: CASSLSRTPGGYTF.

The V and J genes are TRBV27 and TRBJ2-3; 11 bases map to TRBD2. This CDR3 has 16 amino acids. V lost 7 bases to trimming and J lost 5 bases; unmatched junction nucleotides: 11. Germline assignment: CDR1 MNHEY and CDR2 SMNVEV (reference sequence). CDR3 nucleotide sequence: TGTGCCAGCAATGGGTTAGCGGGGGGGCCAGGAGATACGCAGTATTTT. Its translation: CASNGLAGGPGDTQYF.

This clone was detected once. Here the CDR3 reads CSVGGSAGELFF. CDR3 DNA: TGCAGCGTTGGAGGGTCCGCCGGGGAGCTGTTTTTT. J is TRBJ2-2 and V is TRBV29-1; weak D call: TRBD2 (5 bases). Trimming removed 4 bases at V and 6 bases at J, with 9 bases between. Germline V CDR1 and CDR2: SQVTM, ANQGSEA. The CDR3 totals 12 residues.

The J gene is TRBJ1-3, the V gene TRBV6-1; 7 bases align to TRBD1. The germline CDR1 and CDR2 sequences are MNHNS and SASEGT. The V and J ends lost 9 bases and 4 bases, in that order; junction bases with no gene match: 6. The CDR3 has 13 amino acids. The CDR3: CASKTGLGNTIYF. The DNA of the CDR3 is TGTGCCAGTAAGACAGGGCTGGGAAACACCATATATTTT.

This rearrangement joins TRBV11-2 to TRBJ1-2, with 8 nucleotides matching TRBD1. V lost 5 bases to trimming and J lost 6 bases; unmatched junction nucleotides: 5. The CDR3 extends over 13 amino acids. Germline CDR1 and CDR2: SGHAT and FQNNGV. CDR3 sequence (DNA): TGTGCCAGCAGCCGGACAGGGAGGGATGGCTACACCTTC. It is translated as CASSRTGRDGYTF.

The rearrangement links TRBV27 to TRBJ1-6; 10 nucleotides align to TRBD1. The CDR3 is made up of 16 amino acids. Germline-derived CDR1 and CDR2 are MNHEY and SMNVEV (reference sequence). Trimming removed 4 bases from V and 9 bases from J; junction bases left unmatched: 9. DNA of the CDR3: TGTGCCAGCAGTTCCTGGACAGGGGGAGCAACTTCACCCCTCCACTTT. Its translation is CASSSWTGGATSPLHF.

The rearrangement uses TRBV6-4 and TRBJ2-3; 8 nucleotides agree with TRBD2. The germline CDR1 and CDR2 sequences are MRHNA and SNTAGT. V was pared by 3 bases and J by 1 base, with 0 bases of the junction left unmatched. The CDR3 is 14 amino acids. The CDR3 sequence is CASSEAGGTDTQYF. The CDR3 DNA reads as TGTGCCAGCAGTGAAGCGGGGGGCACAGATACGCAGTATTTT.

In regard to this clone: One end of the junction is discordant with germline, which a read error may explain. CDR3 nucleotides: TGTGCCAGCAGTTTATCAGCAGTTAGCTCTGGGGCCAGCGTCCTGACTTTC. Encoded protein: CASSLSAVSSGASVLTF. This chain joins TRBV27 and TRBJ2-6; D is possibly TRBD1 (5 bases). CDR1 is MNHEY and CDR2 is SMNVEV in the germline V gene (reference sequence). The CDR3 runs to 17 residues.

This clone was counted a few times. The V and J genes are TRBV5-4 and TRBJ2-3; unclear D gene. The V gene's germline CDR1 is SGHNT and CDR2 YYREEE (reference sequence). The length of the CDR3 is 13 residues. V lost 0 bases, J lost 3 bases, and 5 bases lay in between. This CDR3 reads CASSLGATDTQYF. The CDR3 DNA sequence: TGTGCCAGCAGCTTGGGGGCGACAGATACGCAGTATTTT.